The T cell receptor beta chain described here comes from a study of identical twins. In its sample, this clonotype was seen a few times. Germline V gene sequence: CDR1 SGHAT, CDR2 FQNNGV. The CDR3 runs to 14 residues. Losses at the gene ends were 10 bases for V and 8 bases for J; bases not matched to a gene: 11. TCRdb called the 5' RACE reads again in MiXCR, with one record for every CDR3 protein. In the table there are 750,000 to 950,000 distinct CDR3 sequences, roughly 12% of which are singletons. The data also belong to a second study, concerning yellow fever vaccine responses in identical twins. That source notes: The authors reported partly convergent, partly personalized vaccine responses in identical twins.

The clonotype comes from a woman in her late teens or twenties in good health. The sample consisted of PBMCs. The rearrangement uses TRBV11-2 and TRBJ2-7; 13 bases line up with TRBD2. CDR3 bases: TGTGCCACCGGGTCACTAGCGGGAGGGCCCCAGCAGTACTTC. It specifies CATGSLAGGPQQYF.